This is a list of T cell receptor beta chains from one sample in a study of blood T cell repertoires in COVID-19. Assay used: immunoSEQ multiplex PCR; TCRdb lists only in-frame clones, some missing. The table lists approximately 61,000 clones, approximately 86% of them singletons. The sequenced material came from peripheral blood. The receptor set was obtained from a woman of 80 years or more with active COVID-19. CDR3s include the opening cysteine and the closing phenylalanine or tryptophan. Each record gives: clone size, J gene, V gene, D gene, CDR3 protein, CDR3 DNA. D genes are given only for firm matches. Expanded clones get a size class; other rows say once, few or many, or leave the size out.

>.|TRBJ1-2|TRBV15|.
CATSRDLGGYTF
TGTGCCACCAGCAGAGACCTCGGGGGCTACACCTTC
>.|TRBJ1-2|TRBV5-1|.
CASSLGRGGANYGYTF
TGCGCCAGCAGCTTGGGTCGCGGGGGAGCTAACTATGGCTACACCTTC
>.|TRBJ2-7|TRBV2|TRBD2
CASSEAAGGGYEQYF
TGTGCCAGCAGTGAAGCGGCGGGGGGCGGGTACGAGCAGTACTTC
>.|TRBJ1-4|TRBV7-2|.
CASSSRQASGEKLFF
TGTGCCAGCAGCTCCCGACAGGCGAGTGGGGAAAAACTGTTTTTT
>.|TRBJ2-3|TRBV6-5|TRBD1
CASRRTGLFDTQYF
TGTGCCAGCAGGCGGACAGGCTTGTTCGATACGCAGTATTTT
>.|TRBJ1-4|TRBV15|TRBD1
CATSRETGDSRTEKLFF
TGTGCCACCAGCAGGGAGACAGGGGATTCTCGTACGGAAAAACTGTTTTTT
>once|TRBJ2-7|TRBV19|TRBD1
CASSSIRTGNTYEQYF
TGTGCCAGTAGTTCAATTCGGACAGGGAATACCTACGAGCAGTACTTC
>.|TRBJ2-3|TRBV28|TRBD2
CASSGASGGALDTQYF
TGTGCCAGCAGTGGGGCTAGCGGGGGGGCATTAGATACGCAGTATTTT
>.|TRBJ2-2|TRBV4-1|.
CASSQSGGTGELFF
TGCGCCAGCAGCCAGTCCGGCGGCACCGGGGAGCTGTTTTTT
>.|TRBJ1-4|TRBV6-2/TRBV6-3|TRBD1
CASSPMPGGTGFSEKLFF
TGTGCCAGCAGCCCGATGCCAGGGGGCACCGGGTTTAGTGAAAAACTGTTTTTT
>.|TRBJ1-2|TRBV2|TRBD1
CASSEETGGRYGYTF
TGTGCCAGCAGTGAAGAGACAGGGGGCAGGTATGGCTACACCTTC
>once|TRBJ1-2|TRBV6-5|TRBD1
CASIETGRNYGYTF
TGTGCCAGCATCGAGACAGGGAGAAACTATGGCTACACCTTC
>.|TRBJ2-6|TRBV9|TRBD1
CASSVNRGRDGANVLTF
TGTGCCAGCAGCGTAAACAGGGGAAGGGATGGGGCCAACGTCCTGACTTTC
>.|TRBJ1-6|TRBV11-1|.
CASSLTGGDSPLHF
TGTGCCAGCAGCTTAACGGGGGGGGATTCACCCCTCCACTTT
>.|TRBJ2-3|TRBV11-2|.
CASSLKNPYTDTQYF
TGTGCCAGCAGCTTAAAAAACCCCTATACAGATACGCAGTATTTT
>.|TRBJ1-1|TRBV7-2|.
CASSLTVGQNTEAFF
TGTGCCAGCAGCTTAACGGTTGGGCAGAACACTGAAGCTTTCTTT
>.|TRBJ2-3|TRBV4-1|TRBD2
CARCPRRGGSTDTQYF
TGCGCCCGCTGCCCCCGGCGGGGGGGGAGCACAGATACGCAGTATTTT
>.|TRBJ1-5|TRBV11-2|.
CASSPNSNQPQHF
TGTGCCAGCAGCCCAAATAGCAATCAGCCCCAGCATTTT
>once|TRBJ2-3|TRBV2|TRBD2
CASSLGGADTQYF
TGTGCCAGCAGTCTGGGGGGGGCAGATACGCAGTATTTT
>.|TRBJ2-1|TRBV9|TRBD2
CASSISGGAYNEQFF
TGTGCCAGCAGCATCAGCGGGGGGGCCTACAATGAGCAGTTCTTC
>.|TRBJ2-3|TRBV5-5|TRBD2
CASSKTGTSTTDTQYF
TGTGCCAGCAGCAAAACCGGGACTAGCACCACAGATACGCAGTATTTT
>once|TRBJ2-3|TRBV7-9|.
CASSLASQGTDTQYF
TGTGCCAGCAGCTTAGCGAGCCAGGGGACAGATACGCAGTATTTT
>.|TRBJ2-1|TRBV4-1|TRBD2
CASSHRSGGPNEQFF
TGCGCCAGCAGCCATCGGAGCGGGGGGCCGAATGAGCAGTTCTTC
>once|TRBJ2-4|TRBV19|.
CASSIARVAKNIQYF
TGTGCCAGTAGTATTGCCCGGGTAGCCAAAAACATTCAGTACTTC
>.|TRBJ1-2|TRBV7-9|TRBD1
CASSEGQPIAYGYTF
TGTGCCAGCAGCGAGGGACAGCCCATCGCCTATGGCTACACCTTC
>.|TRBJ2-2|TRBV5-4|.
CASSLVSGTGELFF
TGTGCCAGCAGCTTAGTTAGCGGCACCGGGGAGCTGTTTTTT
>.|TRBJ1-2|TRBV4-3|.
CASSQGGGLHYGYTF
TGCGCCAGCAGCCAAGGTGGAGGGTTGCACTATGGCTACACCTTC
>once|TRBJ2-2|TRBV19|.
CASKIGGIAGELFF
TGTGCCAGTAAAATCGGTGGTATCGCCGGGGAGCTGTTTTTT
>once|TRBJ2-2|TRBV7-9|.
CASSLGDTNTGELFF
TGTGCCAGCAGCTTAGGGGACACCAACACCGGGGAGCTGTTTTTT
>.|TRBJ2-1|TRBV5-4|TRBD2
CASSLVGAGGLGNEQFF
TGTGCCAGCAGCTTGGTTGGGGCGGGGGGGCTAGGCAATGAGCAGTTCTTC
>.|TRBJ2-5|TRBV7-2|.
CASSKTSQETQYF
TGTGCCAGCAGCAAGACTAGCCAAGAGACCCAGTACTTC
>.|TRBJ2-4|TRBV2|.
CASSRTTKNIQYF
TGTGCCAGCAGTAGGACTACCAAAAACATTCAGTACTTC
>few|TRBJ2-1|TRBV3-1/TRBV3-2|TRBD1
CASSQDRTGNNEQFF
TGTGCCAGCAGCCAAGACAGGACAGGTAACAATGAGCAGTTCTTC
>.|TRBJ1-1|TRBV19|TRBD1
CASSNQGQGAYAFF
TGTGCCAGTAGCAATCAGGGACAGGGGGCTTATGCTTTCTTT
>.|TRBJ1-1|TRBV9|.
CASSVGTADEAFF
TGTGCCAGCAGCGTAGGGACAGCCGATGAAGCTTTCTTT
>once|TRBJ2-1|TRBV24-1|TRBD1
CATSDSGTGGNEQFF
TGTGCCACCAGTGACTCTGGGACAGGGGGCAATGAGCAGTTCTTC
>.|TRBJ2-5|TRBV4-2|TRBD2
CASSPDTSALTQYF
TGTGCCAGCAGCCCCGACACTAGCGCCTTGACCCAGTACTTC
>.|TRBJ1-1|TRBV7-6|TRBD1
CASSLGTGAMNTEAFF
TGTGCCAGCAGCTTAGGGACAGGGGCGATGAACACTGAAGCTTTCTTT
>.|TRBJ2-1|TRBV11-3|.
CASSPRDTVYNEQFF
TGTGCCAGCAGCCCCCGGGACACAGTTTACAATGAGCAGTTCTTC
>.|TRBJ2-1|TRBV7-6|TRBD2
CASSLAELAGGPREQFF
TGTGCCAGCAGCTTAGCGGAGTTAGCGGGGGGGCCTCGGGAGCAGTTCTTC
>.|TRBJ2-7|TRBV12-3/TRBV12-4|TRBD1
CASRDGTDYEQYF
TGTGCCAGCAGGGACGGGACAGACTACGAGCAGTACTTC
>once|TRBJ1-1|TRBV28|.
CASSMGLYTEAFF
TGTGCCAGCAGTATGGGACTTTACACTGAAGCTTTCTTT
>.|TRBJ2-7|TRBV10-3|.
CAIRGYHEQYF
TGTGCCATTCGGGGGTACCACGAGCAGTACTTC
>.|TRBJ2-7|TRBV27|.
CASSLRAGVRGQYF
TGTGCCAGCAGTTTAAGGGCAGGGGTTCGAGGACAGTACTTC
>.|TRBJ2-5|TRBV5-4|.
CASSLSWGPGETQYF
TGTGCCAGCAGCTTGAGTTGGGGGCCGGGGGAGACCCAGTACTTC
>.|TRBJ1-1|TRBV7-9|TRBD1
CASSLGDRADTEAFF
TGTGCCAGCAGCTTGGGGGACAGGGCGGACACTGAAGCTTTCTTT
>.|TRBJ2-5|TRBV5-8|TRBD2
CASSQTSGGGETQYF
TGTGCCAGCAGCCAAACTAGCGGGGGAGGGGAGACCCAGTACTTC
>.|TRBJ2-7|TRBV7-6|TRBD2
CASSLTGLADYEQYF
TGTGCCAGCAGCTTAACGGGACTAGCGGACTACGAGCAGTACTTC
>.|TRBJ1-6|TRBV4-2|TRBD1
CASSIQGVNSPLHF
TGTGCCAGCAGCATCCAGGGGGTGAATTCACCCCTCCACTTT
>.|TRBJ2-2|TRBV3-1/TRBV3-2|.
CASSPLSGELFF
TGTGCCAGCAGCCCGCTATCCGGGGAGCTGTTTTTT
>.|TRBJ1-6|TRBV20-1|TRBD1
CSATDRGVSPLHF
TGCAGTGCTACTGACAGGGGAGTCTCACCCCTCCACTTT
>.|TRBJ1-1|TRBV5-5|.
CASSLSGQGTEAFF
TGTGCCAGCAGCCTAAGTGGGCAGGGGACTGAAGCTTTCTTT